Described below is a single T cell receptor beta chain sequence and its context. The data were taken from a study of blood T cell repertoires in COVID-19. Background on the study: The United States, Italy and Spain provided the acute and convalescent COVID-19 samples. T cells, B-cell-depleted T cells, or PBMCs supplied cDNA or gDNA.

In the original workflow: By means of reference gene primer amplification, nucleated cell counts were estimated. Clones were read by immunoSEQ multiplex PCR, and TCRdb kept only the in-frame ones, dropping some. V and J calls and clone size are those listed in that table; D and trimming were worked out from the DNA. The sample carries about 400,000 clones, roughly 88% recorded once. The CDR3 spans 16 residues. CDR1 and CDR2 from the germline V gene are SGHVS and FQNEAQ. V shed 5 bases and J 2 bases; nucleotides not matched to a gene: 8. Participants' own reports of clinical history determined their cohort assignment.

Sequenced material: PBMCs or T cells enriched from blood (not recorded which). This clonotype was sampled from a woman aged 40 to 49 with acute COVID-19. The J gene is TRBJ2-5, the V gene TRBV7-8; TRBD2 aligns across 10 bases. The CDR3 DNA follows: TGTGCCAGCAGCCTCTCAGCGGGGGGGACTCAAGAGACCCAGTACTTC. Translating gives CASSLSAGGTQETQYF.